This T cell receptor beta chain was recorded in a study of identifying expanded T cells in peripheral blood. Trimming took off 4 bases at V and 8 bases at J, with 11 bases between the two ends. Germline values: CDR1 SNHLY, CDR2 FYNNEI. The CDR3 extends over 12 amino acids. About this clone itself: No antigen is known for it.

Study-level findings and limits: Across healthy donors, higher total template counts meant significantly greater roughly two-week count variance. Over about two and four weeks, about 16 and 20 clones changed, versus around 1.2 between replicates.

Sequencing was performed with immunoSEQ multiplex PCR; in TCRdb, only in-frame clones are kept and a portion is missing. The data contain some 97,000 clones, 75% to 90% of them singletons. The sequence came from a person between 18 and 69 years old in good health. The chain uses TRBV2 and TRBJ1-2; D is unclear. The sequencing input was blood. The CDR3: CASSVTKSGYTF. The CDR3 DNA reads as TGTGCCAGCAGTGTCACTAAATCGGGCTACACCTTC.